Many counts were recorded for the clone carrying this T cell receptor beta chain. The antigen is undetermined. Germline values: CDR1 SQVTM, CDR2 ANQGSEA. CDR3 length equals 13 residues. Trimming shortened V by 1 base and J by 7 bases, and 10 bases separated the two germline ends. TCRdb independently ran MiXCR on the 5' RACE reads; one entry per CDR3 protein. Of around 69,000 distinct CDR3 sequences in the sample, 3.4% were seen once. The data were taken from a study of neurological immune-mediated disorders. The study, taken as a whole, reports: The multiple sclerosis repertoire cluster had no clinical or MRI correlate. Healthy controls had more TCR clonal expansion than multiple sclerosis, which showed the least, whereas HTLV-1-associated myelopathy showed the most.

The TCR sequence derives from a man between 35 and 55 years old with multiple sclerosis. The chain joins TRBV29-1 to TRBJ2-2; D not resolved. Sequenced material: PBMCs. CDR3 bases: TGCAGCGTTGAAGTCTCGGTGGGCGGGGAGCTGTTTTTT. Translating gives CSVEVSVGGELFF.